This T cell receptor (beta chain) was sequenced in a study of PD-1 blockade in classical Hodgkin lymphoma. Findings of the study overall: Those achieving complete response showed baseline diversity like newly diagnosed patients. A significant rise in TCR diversity by C4D1 was seen for CD4+ but not CD8+ cells.

Comments on this clone: Antigen: not known. At one end, the junction sequence differs from germline, possibly due to a read error.

CDR1 and CDR2 from the germline V gene are MNHEY and SVGAGI. The CDR3 extends over 16 amino acids. The method was immunoSEQ multiplex PCR; TCRdb's version includes in-frame clones alone and lacks a portion of them. The sample carries some 4,600 clones, roughly 70% recorded once. Sample time point: cycle 4 day 1 (C4D1), after 6 weeks of nivolumab. There was relapse after autologous stem cell transplantation in every patient, and there was variation in brentuximab vedotin exposure. This TCR derives from a human donor with classical Hodgkin lymphoma. The J gene is TRBJ2-2, the V gene TRBV6-5, with 9 bases identical to TRBD2. This material consisted of peripheral blood mononuclear cells (PBMCs), taken before the fourth cycle of nivolumab. DNA of the CDR3: TGTGTCAGCAGTTACGCGGGAGGGCCGAACACCGGGGAGCTGTTTTTT. It yields the protein CVSSYAGGPNTGELFF.